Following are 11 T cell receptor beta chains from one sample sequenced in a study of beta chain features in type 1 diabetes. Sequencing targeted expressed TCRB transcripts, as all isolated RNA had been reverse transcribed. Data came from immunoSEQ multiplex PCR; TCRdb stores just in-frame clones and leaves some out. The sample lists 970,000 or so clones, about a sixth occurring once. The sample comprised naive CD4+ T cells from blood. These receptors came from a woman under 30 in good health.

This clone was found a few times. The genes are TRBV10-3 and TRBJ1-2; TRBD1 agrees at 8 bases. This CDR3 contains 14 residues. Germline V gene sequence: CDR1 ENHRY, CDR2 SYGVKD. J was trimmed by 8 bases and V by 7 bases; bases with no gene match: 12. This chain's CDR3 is CAITQAGGQGGYTF. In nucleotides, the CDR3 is TGTGCCATCACCCAAGCAGGGGGCCAAGGAGGCTACACCTTC.

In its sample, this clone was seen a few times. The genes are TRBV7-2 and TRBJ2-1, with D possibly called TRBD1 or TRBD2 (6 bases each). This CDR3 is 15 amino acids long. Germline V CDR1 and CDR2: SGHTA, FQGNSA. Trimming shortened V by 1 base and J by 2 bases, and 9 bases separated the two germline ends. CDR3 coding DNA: TGTGCCAGCAGCTTAGACGGGGGCCCCTACAATGAGCAGTTCTTC. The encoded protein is CASSLDGGPYNEQFF.

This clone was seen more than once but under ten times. CDR3 in amino acids: CASSLVPAGENTGELFF. The CDR3 bases are TGTGCCAGCAGCTTAGTTCCGGCAGGGGAGAACACCGGGGAGCTGTTTTTT. The chain has TRBV11-2 and TRBJ2-2, with D perhaps matching TRBD1 (6 bases). CDR1 is SGHAT and CDR2 is FQNNGV in the germline V gene. V lost 1 base and J 1 base, leaving 13 bases between the germline ends. The CDR3 consists of 17 residues.

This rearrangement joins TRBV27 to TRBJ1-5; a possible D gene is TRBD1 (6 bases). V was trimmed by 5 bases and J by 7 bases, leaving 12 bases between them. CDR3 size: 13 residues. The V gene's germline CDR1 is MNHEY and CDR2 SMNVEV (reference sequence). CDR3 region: CASSGRGTQPQHF. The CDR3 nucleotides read TGTGCCAGCAGTGGTAGGGGGACCCAGCCCCAGCATTTT.

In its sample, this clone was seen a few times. The CDR3 nucleotides read TGTGCCAGCTCCCTAGGACAGCTTCTTTACAATGAGCAGTTCTTC. Its protein product is CASSLGQLLYNEQFF. V usage is TRBV18 and J usage is TRBJ2-1; TRBD1 is a possible D gene (6 bases). This CDR3 is 15 amino acids long. Germline CDR1 reads KGHSH; CDR2 reads LQKENI. V lost 6 bases and J 4 bases, leaving 16 bases between the germline ends. Full variable domain (outside the CDR3, taken from reference TRBV18 and TRBJ2-1): NAGVMQNPRHLVRRRGQEARLRCSPMKGHSHVYWYRQLPEEGLKFMVYLQKENIIDESGMPKERFSAEFPKEGPSILRIQQVVRGDSAAYFCASSLGQLLYNEQFFGPGTRLTVL.

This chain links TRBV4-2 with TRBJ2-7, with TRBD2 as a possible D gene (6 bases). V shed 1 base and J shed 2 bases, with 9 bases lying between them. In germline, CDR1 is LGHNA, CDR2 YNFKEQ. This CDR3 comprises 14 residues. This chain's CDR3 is CASSQAGETYEQYF. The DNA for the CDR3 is TGTGCCAGCAGCCAAGCGGGGGAGACCTACGAGCAGTACTTC.

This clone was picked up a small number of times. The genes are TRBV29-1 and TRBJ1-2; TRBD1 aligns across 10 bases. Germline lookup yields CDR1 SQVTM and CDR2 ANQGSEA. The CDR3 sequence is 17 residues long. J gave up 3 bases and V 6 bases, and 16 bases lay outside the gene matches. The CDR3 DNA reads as TGCAGCGTGGGGTCGGACAGGGGGTTCGGGTACGACTATGGCTACACCTTC. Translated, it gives CSVGSDRGFGYDYGYTF.

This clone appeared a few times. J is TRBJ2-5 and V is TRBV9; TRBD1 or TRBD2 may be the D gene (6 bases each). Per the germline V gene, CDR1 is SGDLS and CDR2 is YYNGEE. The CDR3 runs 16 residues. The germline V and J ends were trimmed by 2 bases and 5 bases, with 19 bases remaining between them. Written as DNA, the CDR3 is TGTGCCAGCAGCGTTGGAGAGGGGGGCGGCCGCGAGACCCAGTACTTC. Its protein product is CASSVGEGGGRETQYF.

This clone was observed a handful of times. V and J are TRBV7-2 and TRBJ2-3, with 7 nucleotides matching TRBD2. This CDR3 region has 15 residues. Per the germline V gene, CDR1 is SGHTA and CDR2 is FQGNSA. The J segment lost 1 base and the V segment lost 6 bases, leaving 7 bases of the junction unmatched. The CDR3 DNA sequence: TGTGCCAGCAGATCGAGCGGGATTCGCACAGATACGCAGTATTTT. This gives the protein CASRSSGIRTDTQYF.

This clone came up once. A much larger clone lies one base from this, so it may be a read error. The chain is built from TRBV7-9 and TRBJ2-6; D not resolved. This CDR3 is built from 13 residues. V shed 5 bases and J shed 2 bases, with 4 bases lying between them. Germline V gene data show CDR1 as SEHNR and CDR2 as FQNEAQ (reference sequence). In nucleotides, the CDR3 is TGTGCCAGCAGCACCGCTGGGGCCAACGTCCTGACTTTC. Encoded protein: CASSTAGANVLTF.

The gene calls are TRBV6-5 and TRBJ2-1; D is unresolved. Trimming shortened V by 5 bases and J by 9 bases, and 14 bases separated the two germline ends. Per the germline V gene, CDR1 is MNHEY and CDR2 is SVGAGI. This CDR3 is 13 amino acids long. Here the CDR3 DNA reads TGTGCCAGCAGTCGAGAGAATATTGGTGAGCAGTTCTTC. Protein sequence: CASSRENIGEQFF.